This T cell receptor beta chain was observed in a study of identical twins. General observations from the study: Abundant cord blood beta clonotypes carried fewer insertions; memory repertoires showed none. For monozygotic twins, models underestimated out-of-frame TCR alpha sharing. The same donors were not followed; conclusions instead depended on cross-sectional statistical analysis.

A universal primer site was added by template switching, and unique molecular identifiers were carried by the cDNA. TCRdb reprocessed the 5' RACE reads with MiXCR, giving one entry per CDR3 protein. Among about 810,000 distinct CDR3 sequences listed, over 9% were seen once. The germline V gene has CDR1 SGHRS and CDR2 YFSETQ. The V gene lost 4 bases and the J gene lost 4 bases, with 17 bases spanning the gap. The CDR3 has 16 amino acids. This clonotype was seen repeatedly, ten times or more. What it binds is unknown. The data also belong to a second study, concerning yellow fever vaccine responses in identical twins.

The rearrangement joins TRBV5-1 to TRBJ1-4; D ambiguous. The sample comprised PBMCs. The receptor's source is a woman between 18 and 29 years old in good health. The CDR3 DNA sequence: TGCGCCAGCAGCAACGGTGACGGCTTGGGTAATGAAAAACTGTTTTTT. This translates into CASSNGDGLGNEKLFF.